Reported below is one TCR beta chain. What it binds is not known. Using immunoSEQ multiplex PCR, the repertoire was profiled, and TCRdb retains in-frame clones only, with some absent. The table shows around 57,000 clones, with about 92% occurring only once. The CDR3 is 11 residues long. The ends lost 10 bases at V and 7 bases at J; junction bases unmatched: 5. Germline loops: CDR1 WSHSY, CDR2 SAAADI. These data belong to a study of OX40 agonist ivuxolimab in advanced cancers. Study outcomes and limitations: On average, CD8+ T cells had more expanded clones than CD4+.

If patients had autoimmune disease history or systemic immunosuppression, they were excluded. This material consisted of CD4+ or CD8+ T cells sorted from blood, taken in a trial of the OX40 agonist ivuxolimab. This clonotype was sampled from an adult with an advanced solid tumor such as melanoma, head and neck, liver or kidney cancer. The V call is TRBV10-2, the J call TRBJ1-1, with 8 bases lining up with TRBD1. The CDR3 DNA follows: TGCGCCACCGGACAGGGCCATGAAGCTTTCTTT. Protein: CATGQGHEAFF.